The text below deals with one T cell receptor (beta chain). The protocol was immunoSEQ multiplex PCR, while the TCRdb copy is restricted to in-frame clones and leaves out a portion. Altogether a few hundred thousand clones are present, about 85% being singletons, with the ten largest covering approximately 0.94%. This sample is part of a study of blood T cell repertoires in COVID-19. Across the whole study: The study drew acute and convalescent COVID-19 samples from the United States, Italy and Spain.

Seattle patients were enrolled while actively infected and followed longitudinally. This CDR3 contains 15 residues. Germline CDR1 MNHEY, CDR2 SVGAGI. V was shortened by 6 bases and J by 1 base, with 14 bases between the two germline ends. Sequencing was carried out using peripheral blood. The TCR originated in a human donor with COVID-19, enrolled during active disease. The donor label of this sample is uncertain. This chain uses TRBV6-5 with TRBJ2-3, with D maybe TRBD2 (6 bases). As DNA, the CDR3 is TGTGCCAGCAGCACACTGGGAGGAGGCACAGATACGCAGTATTTT. Translating gives CASSTLGGGTDTQYF.